The present entry profiles one T cell receptor (beta chain) with its context. Its antigen is not known. The data were obtained in a study of T-cell memory formation after mild COVID-19. On the study more broadly: The study found TCR clusters largely donor specific. Findings of the study overall: Day 15 to 85 contracting clones showed balanced CD4/CD8; day 15 to 37 expanders favored CD4+. Memory sampled before infection contained some responding clones, suggesting cross-reactive memory joined.

From 5'RACE with constant-segment primers came TCR alpha and TCR beta cDNA libraries that carried sample barcodes and UMIs. MiXCR was run by TCRdb on the 5' RACE reads, yielding one entry per CDR3 protein. This sample has around 250,000 distinct CDR3 sequences, with 8% to 10% found just once. The junction had 3 bases not matched to a gene; V was cut back by 10 bases and J by 0 bases. The CDR3 consists of 12 residues. CDR1 WNHNN and CDR2 SYGVQD come from the germline V gene (reference sequence). The sequence came from a man aged 18 to 29 who had mild COVID-19 (a few samples of this study predate the infection). Cell type and time point are not known. V is TRBV10-1 and J is TRBJ2-7; 7 nucleotides agree with TRBD2. Sequencing was performed on PBMCs or a T cell subset sorted from them (not recorded which). The CDR3 region has the DNA TGCGCCATGGGGGGGTGCTCCTACGAGCAGTACTTC. It specifies CAMGGCSYEQYF.